This T cell receptor (beta chain) was identified in a study of blood T cell repertoires in COVID-19. Trimming cost V 1 base and J 15 bases, with 10 bases left between them. The CDR3 spans 11 residues. Germline assignment: CDR1 LNHDA and CDR2 SQIVND (reference sequence). The protocol was immunoSEQ multiplex PCR, while the TCRdb copy is restricted to in-frame clones and leaves out a portion. Altogether around 150,000 clones are present, 80% to 95% being singletons, with the ten largest covering 3.5% to 5%. The receptor was isolated from a woman between 45 and 60 years old with acute or convalescent COVID-19. Sequencing input: peripheral blood. The rearrangement links TRBV19 to TRBJ2-1; D possibly corresponds to TRBD2 (5 bases). CDR3 in amino acids: CASSIGGVGFF. CDR3 in DNA: TGTGCCAGTAGTATAGGGGGAGTTGGGTTCTTC.